A selection of T cell receptor beta chains follows, all from one sample in a study of cytomegalovirus exposure and HLA in healthy donors. Assay used: immunoSEQ multiplex PCR; TCRdb lists only in-frame clones, some missing. This repertoire shows some 160,000 clones, under 85% found once; its top ten account for 5.4%. The specimen sequenced was PBMCs. The receptors shown here come from a woman aged 18-29 years in good health and CMV-seropositive. Both conserved end residues are part of each CDR3. D genes are given only for firm matches. The size field is filled for only some rows; it gives once, few, many or a size class.

CSVDLAETYNGQFF	TGCAGCGTTGACCTAGCGGAAACCTACAATGGGCAGTTCTTC	NA	TRBD2	TRBV29-1	TRBJ2-1
CASSRLTGQETQYF	TGTGCCAGCAGTCGTCTTACCGGCCAAGAGACCCAGTACTTC	NA	NA	TRBV6-5	TRBJ2-5
CASSQVPDSLNTGELFF	TGCGCCAGCAGCCAAGTTCCCGACAGTCTGAACACCGGGGAGCTGTTTTTT	NA	NA	TRBV4-3	TRBJ2-2
CASSPSQGVYNEQFF	TGTGCCAGCAGCCCGAGTCAGGGGGTTTACAATGAGCAGTTCTTC	NA	TRBD1	TRBV6-5	TRBJ2-1
CASSIRTGNTEAFF	TGTGCCAGTAGTATACGGACAGGGAACACTGAAGCTTTCTTT	NA	TRBD1	TRBV19	TRBJ1-1
CASSLGTVGEKLFF	TGTGCCAGCAGCCTCGGGACAGTGGGGGAAAAACTGTTTTTT	NA	TRBD1	TRBV5-5	TRBJ1-4
CASSPPPNRAFF	TGTGCCAGCTCACCACCCCCTAACCGGGCTTTCTTT	NA	NA	TRBV18	TRBJ1-1
CASKREQRNQPQHF	TGTGCCAGCAAACGAGAGCAACGCAATCAGCCCCAGCATTTT	NA	NA	TRBV2	TRBJ1-5
CSVETYKSTGRQRDEQFF	TGCAGCGTTGAAACCTACAAATCCACAGGGCGCCAGAGGGATGAGCAGTTCTTC	NA	NA	TRBV29-1	TRBJ2-1
CSVTTGPDGYTF	TGCAGCGTCACAACAGGGCCCGATGGCTACACCTTC	NA	NA	TRBV29-1	TRBJ1-2
CASSSLGTVNQPQHF	TGTGCCAGCAGCTCCCTAGGGACAGTTAATCAGCCCCAGCATTTT	NA	TRBD1	TRBV7-8	TRBJ1-5
CAGGQGDEKLFF	TGTGCCGGGGGGCAGGGGGATGAAAAACTGTTTTTT	NA	TRBD1	TRBV7-9	TRBJ1-4
CASSPTGDGQPQHF	TGTGCCAGCTCACCAACGGGGGACGGGCAGCCCCAGCATTTT	NA	NA	TRBV18	TRBJ1-5
CASSQGWPGTGGRGYTF	TGCGCCAGCAGCCAAGGATGGCCAGGGACAGGGGGCAGGGGCTACACCTTC	few	TRBD1	TRBV4-3	TRBJ1-2
CASSLGRGSGTDTQYF	TGTGCCAGCAGCTTAGGGCGGGGATCGGGCACAGATACGCAGTATTTT	NA	NA	TRBV11-2	TRBJ2-3
CASSPHPGKNTGELFF	TGTGCCAGCAGCCCACACCCAGGGAAGAACACCGGGGAGCTGTTTTTT	NA	NA	TRBV7-6	TRBJ2-2
CASSTGGTPGGELFF	TGTGCCAGCAGCACGGGAGGGACGCCGGGCGGGGAGCTGTTTTTT	NA	TRBD2	TRBV5-4	TRBJ2-2
CASSLDPGTDYQPQHF	TGTGCCAGCAGCTTAGATCCTGGGACAGATTATCAGCCCCAGCATTTT	NA	TRBD1	TRBV7-2	TRBJ1-5
CASSIAGGLNTEAFF	TGCGCCAGCAGCATCGCAGGGGGCCTGAACACTGAAGCTTTCTTT	NA	TRBD1	TRBV5-1	TRBJ1-1
CASSARDRHYEQYF	TGTGCCAGCAGCGCCCGGGACAGACACTACGAGCAGTACTTC	NA	TRBD1	TRBV7-9	TRBJ2-7
CASSFSRGLMNTEAFF	TGTGCCAGCAGCTTCTCTAGGGGGCTCATGAACACTGAAGCTTTCTTT	NA	TRBD1	TRBV5-6	TRBJ1-1
CASSLRQGHTEAFF	TGTGCCAGCAGTCTTAGACAGGGCCACACTGAAGCTTTCTTT	NA	TRBD1	TRBV27	TRBJ1-1